This T cell receptor beta chain was sequenced for a study of T cell responses to AZD1222 COVID-19 vaccine. Study-level findings and limits: Nearly half of spike-specific TCRs reportedly target variant regions that are unmutated in the B.1.351 and B.1.1.7 variants. At 160-218 and 743-854, vaccine-associated CD4 TCRs were dominant, and they spanned spike. Only a handful of AZD1222 recipients were seropositive at baseline. It should be noted that donors were predominantly white British and more often female, and clonal diversity was possibly underestimated.

Sequencing was performed with immunoSEQ multiplex PCR; in TCRdb, only in-frame clones are kept and a portion is missing. The sample shows about 26,000 clones, about 88% of them seen only once. In this sample, this clone turned up once. Its cognate antigen is unknown. CDR3 length: 13 amino acids. With 4 bases clipped from V and 4 bases from J, the junction kept 2 bases outside the gene matches. The germline V gene has CDR1 MDHEN and CDR2 SYDVKM. The input for sequencing was peripheral blood, taken 28 days after the second AZD1222 dose. The receptor comes from an adult who received the AZD1222 COVID-19 vaccine. The chain joins TRBV28 to TRBJ1-2, with 8 bases identical to TRBD1. CDR3 region: CASSWDRLYGYTF. Written as DNA, the CDR3 is TGTGCCAGCAGTTGGGACAGGCTCTATGGCTACACCTTC.